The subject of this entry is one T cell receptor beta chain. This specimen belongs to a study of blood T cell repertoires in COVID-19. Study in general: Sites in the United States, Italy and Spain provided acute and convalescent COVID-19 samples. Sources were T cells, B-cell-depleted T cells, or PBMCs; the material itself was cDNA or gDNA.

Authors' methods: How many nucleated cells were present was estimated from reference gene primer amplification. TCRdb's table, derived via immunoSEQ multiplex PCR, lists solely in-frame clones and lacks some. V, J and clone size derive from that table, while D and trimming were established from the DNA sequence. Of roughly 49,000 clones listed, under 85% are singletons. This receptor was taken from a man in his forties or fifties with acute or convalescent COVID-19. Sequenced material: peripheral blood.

The CDR3 DNA follows: TGTGCCAGCAGCCCTAAAACCGGACTACAGTTGGAGCTGTTTTTT. The encoded protein is CASSPKTGLQLELFF. The chain is built from TRBV7-2 and TRBJ2-2; tentatively, D is TRBD2 (6 bases). The CDR3 runs to 15 residues. Germline V gene data show CDR1 as SGHTA and CDR2 as FQGNSA. Trimming removed 5 bases from V and 10 bases from J, with 20 bases in between.